The source of this TCR beta chain is a study of CD8+ T cells in alopecia areata. Study observations and caveats: Higher clonality was seen in lesional scalp than in normal scalp, especially in alopecia totalis/universalis. Possibly because of HLA-related factors, TCR sharing was less clear across patients than in mice.

The CDR3 extends over 16 amino acids. Germline V lookup: CDR1 LGHNA, CDR2 YNFKEQ. Losses at the gene ends were 0 bases for V and 1 base for J; bases not matched to a gene: 1. Once RNA had been extracted, it was reverse transcribed into cDNA to act as the sequencing template. The assay was immunoSEQ multiplex PCR, and TCRdb's table has in-frame clones only and misses some. The table includes approximately 180,000 clones, around 63% detected once. Those with alopecia areata gave lesional scalp punch biopsies and peripheral blood. Concerning this clone: Its target is not known.

The chain has TRBV4-2 and TRBJ2-3; 10 bases line up with TRBD2. This TCR derives from a human donor with alopecia areata. This specimen consisted of CD4+ T cells sorted from blood, obtained at week 0. The CDR3 DNA sequence: TGTGCCAGCAGCCAAGAGCTAGCGGGGGGCACAGATACGCAGTATTTT. Encoded protein: CASSQELAGGTDTQYF.